This is a list of T cell receptor beta chains from one sample in a study of CD8 T cells in ankylosing spondylitis. TCRdb processed the 5' RACE reads anew with MiXCR; each CDR3 protein has one entry. The sample contains approximately 540,000 distinct CDR3 sequences, over 9.5% of which appear only once. The sample taken for sequencing was blood, either unsorted or a sorted T cell fraction (not recorded which). The receptors derive from a male donor with ankylosing spondylitis. The CDR3 runs from the conserved cysteine through the conserved F or W. D genes are given only for firm matches. Clone size is given for some rows only: seen once, a few or many times, or a class if the clone is expanded.

clone_size: once; cdr3_length: 15; v_call: TRBV3-1; d_call: NA; j_call: TRBJ2-1; cdr3_aa: CASSQGSGIYNEQFF; cdr3_nt: TGTGCCAGCAGCCAGGGATCCGGGATCTACAATGAGCAGTTCTTC
clone_size: NA; cdr3_length: 13; v_call: TRBV24-1; d_call: NA; j_call: TRBJ1-4; cdr3_aa: CATSDYYGEKLFF; cdr3_nt: TGTGCCACCAGTGATTACTACGGCGAAAAACTGTTTTTT
clone_size: few; cdr3_length: 13; v_call: TRBV20-1; d_call: NA; j_call: TRBJ1-2; cdr3_aa: CSASPGQNYGYTF; cdr3_nt: TGCAGTGCTAGTCCGGGACAAAACTATGGCTACACCTTC
clone_size: many; cdr3_length: 12; v_call: TRBV24-1; d_call: NA; j_call: TRBJ2-1; cdr3_aa: CATSPGWDEQFF; cdr3_nt: TGTGCCACCAGTCCAGGGTGGGATGAGCAGTTCTTC
clone_size: NA; cdr3_length: 12; v_call: TRBV12-3/TRBV12-4; d_call: NA; j_call: TRBJ2-1; cdr3_aa: CASSSSHNEQFF; cdr3_nt: TGTGCCAGCAGTTCTTCCCACAATGAGCAGTTCTTC
clone_size: many; cdr3_length: 15; v_call: TRBV5-5; d_call: NA; j_call: TRBJ1-5; cdr3_aa: CASSLSGAENQPQHF; cdr3_nt: TGTGCCAGCAGCTTGAGTGGGGCGGAAAATCAGCCCCAGCATTTT
clone_size: NA; cdr3_length: 13; v_call: TRBV27; d_call: NA; j_call: TRBJ2-3; cdr3_aa: CASSWTRADTQYF; cdr3_nt: TGTGCCAGCAGTTGGACGAGGGCAGATACGCAGTATTTT
clone_size: NA; cdr3_length: 11; v_call: TRBV2; d_call: NA; j_call: TRBJ2-1; cdr3_aa: CASSEIGEQFF; cdr3_nt: TGTGCCAGCAGTGAAATTGGGGAACAGTTCTTC
clone_size: NA; cdr3_length: 13; v_call: TRBV29-1; d_call: NA; j_call: TRBJ1-6; cdr3_aa: CSVSSGWNSPLHF; cdr3_nt: TGCAGCGTTTCGTCGGGATGGAATTCACCCCTCCACTTT
clone_size: few; cdr3_length: 17; v_call: TRBV11-2; d_call: NA; j_call: TRBJ2-6; cdr3_aa: CASSLENRVSGANVLTF; cdr3_nt: TGTGCCAGCAGCTTAGAGAACAGGGTCTCTGGGGCCAACGTCCTGACTTTC
clone_size: NA; cdr3_length: 13; v_call: TRBV15; d_call: NA; j_call: TRBJ2-1; cdr3_aa: CATSNRPGHEQFF; cdr3_nt: TGTGCCACCAGCAACCGTCCAGGCCATGAGCAGTTCTTC
clone_size: few; cdr3_length: 17; v_call: TRBV5-1; d_call: TRBD2; j_call: TRBJ2-5; cdr3_aa: CASSLGLAGGDQETQYF; cdr3_nt: TGCGCCAGCAGCTTGGGACTAGCGGGAGGGGACCAAGAGACCCAGTACTTC
clone_size: NA; cdr3_length: 18; v_call: TRBV12-3/TRBV12-4; d_call: NA; j_call: TRBJ2-6; cdr3_aa: CASSLAWRGDYGANVLTF; cdr3_nt: TGTGCCAGCAGTCTCGCATGGAGGGGCGATTATGGGGCCAACGTCCTGACTTTC
clone_size: NA; cdr3_length: 13; v_call: TRBV20-1; d_call: NA; j_call: TRBJ1-6; cdr3_aa: CSARSFDHSPLHF; cdr3_nt: TGCAGTGCTAGATCCTTTGACCATTCACCCCTCCACTTT
clone_size: NA; cdr3_length: 15; v_call: TRBV6-1; d_call: TRBD1; j_call: TRBJ2-1; cdr3_aa: CASRPAGRGTNEQFF; cdr3_nt: TGTGCCAGCAGGCCGGCGGGCAGGGGGACCAATGAGCAGTTCTTC
clone_size: many; cdr3_length: 16; v_call: TRBV5-1; d_call: TRBD1; j_call: TRBJ1-6; cdr3_aa: CASSLAVGQGDSPLHF; cdr3_nt: TGCGCCAGCAGCTTGGCCGTCGGACAGGGGGATTCACCCCTCCACTTT
clone_size: few; cdr3_length: 14; v_call: TRBV5-6; d_call: NA; j_call: TRBJ1-1; cdr3_aa: CASRRSQGSTEAFF; cdr3_nt: TGTGCCAGCAGGAGGTCGCAGGGTTCGACTGAAGCTTTCTTT
clone_size: few; cdr3_length: 16; v_call: TRBV20-1; d_call: TRBD1; j_call: TRBJ2-3; cdr3_aa: CSASSGRGFGTDTQYF; cdr3_nt: TGCAGTGCTAGTTCTGGCAGGGGGTTCGGGACAGATACGCAGTATTTT
clone_size: few; cdr3_length: 16; v_call: TRBV20-1; d_call: TRBD1; j_call: TRBJ1-1; cdr3_aa: CSARSPGQGRYGEAFF; cdr3_nt: TGCAGTGCTAGATCTCCGGGACAGGGAAGGTACGGTGAAGCTTTCTTT
clone_size: NA; cdr3_length: 15; v_call: TRBV11-2; d_call: NA; j_call: TRBJ2-1; cdr3_aa: CASSLSSPLGNEQFF; cdr3_nt: TGTGCCAGCAGCTTATCCTCCCCGCTGGGCAATGAGCAGTTCTTC
clone_size: NA; cdr3_length: 12; v_call: TRBV19; d_call: NA; j_call: TRBJ1-5; cdr3_aa: CASSIVGEPQHF; cdr3_nt: TGTGCCAGTAGTATAGTGGGGGAGCCCCAGCATTTT
clone_size: NA; cdr3_length: 14; v_call: TRBV19; d_call: NA; j_call: TRBJ2-7; cdr3_aa: CASSPRGTLYEQYF; cdr3_nt: TGTGCCAGTAGTCCTAGGGGGACTCTTTACGAGCAGTACTTC
clone_size: many; cdr3_length: 14; v_call: TRBV7-2; d_call: TRBD1; j_call: TRBJ2-1; cdr3_aa: CASRTPGQGGEQFF; cdr3_nt: TGTGCCAGCAGGACTCCGGGACAGGGAGGTGAGCAGTTCTTC
clone_size: few; cdr3_length: 16; v_call: TRBV7-9; d_call: NA; j_call: TRBJ2-1; cdr3_aa: CASSLPLSDAYNEQFF; cdr3_nt: TGTGCCAGCAGCTTACCCCTTTCCGATGCTTACAATGAGCAGTTCTTC
clone_size: few; cdr3_length: 18; v_call: TRBV19; d_call: NA; j_call: TRBJ1-5; cdr3_aa: CASSTSPRLLSGNQPQHF; cdr3_nt: TGTGCCAGTAGTACCTCCCCCAGACTCCTCTCGGGAAATCAGCCCCAGCATTTT
clone_size: few; cdr3_length: 13; v_call: TRBV29-1; d_call: TRBD2; j_call: TRBJ2-1; cdr3_aa: CSVAGTNYNEQFF; cdr3_nt: TGCAGCGTAGCGGGGACTAACTACAATGAGCAGTTCTTC
clone_size: NA; cdr3_length: 17; v_call: TRBV27; d_call: NA; j_call: TRBJ2-1; cdr3_aa: CASSLWPRLGEFNEQFF; cdr3_nt: TGTGCCAGCAGTTTATGGCCCCGCCTCGGTGAATTTAATGAGCAGTTCTTC
clone_size: few; cdr3_length: 13; v_call: TRBV20-1; d_call: TRBD2; j_call: TRBJ2-1; cdr3_aa: CTHGVPGRDEQFF; cdr3_nt: TGCACCCACGGGGTCCCCGGGAGGGATGAGCAGTTCTTC
clone_size: many; cdr3_length: 13; v_call: TRBV2; d_call: NA; j_call: TRBJ1-1; cdr3_aa: CASNPGAGTEAFF; cdr3_nt: TGTGCCAGCAATCCAGGGGCGGGCACTGAAGCTTTCTTT
clone_size: many; cdr3_length: 17; v_call: TRBV12-3/TRBV12-4; d_call: TRBD2; j_call: TRBJ2-3; cdr3_aa: CASSPRTSGSSTDTQYF; cdr3_nt: TGTGCCAGCAGTCCTCGGACTAGCGGGAGCAGCACAGATACGCAGTATTTT
clone_size: NA; cdr3_length: 13; v_call: TRBV3-1; d_call: NA; j_call: TRBJ2-2; cdr3_aa: CASSQAITGELFF; cdr3_nt: TGTGCCAGCAGCCAAGCGATAACCGGGGAGCTGTTTTTT
clone_size: NA; cdr3_length: 15; v_call: TRBV7-2; d_call: NA; j_call: TRBJ2-1; cdr3_aa: CASSSIVSSYNEQFF; cdr3_nt: TGTGCCAGCAGCTCCATAGTTAGCTCCTACAATGAGCAGTTCTTC
clone_size: NA; cdr3_length: 10; v_call: TRBV20-1; d_call: NA; j_call: TRBJ2-4; cdr3_aa: CSAGGNIQYF; cdr3_nt: TGCAGTGCTGGGGGGAACATTCAGTACTTC
clone_size: many; cdr3_length: 13; v_call: TRBV29-1; d_call: NA; j_call: TRBJ2-1; cdr3_aa: CSVDPGNYNEQFF; cdr3_nt: TGCAGCGTTGATCCCGGAAACTACAATGAGCAGTTCTTC
clone_size: many; cdr3_length: 16; v_call: TRBV4-1; d_call: NA; j_call: TRBJ1-6; cdr3_aa: CASSPEPGSYNSPLHF; cdr3_nt: TGCGCCAGCAGCCCGGAACCAGGGTCGTATAATTCACCCCTCCACTTT
clone_size: NA; cdr3_length: 14; v_call: TRBV6-1; d_call: NA; j_call: TRBJ2-3; cdr3_aa: CASRSSSGTDTQYF; cdr3_nt: TGTGCCAGCAGATCTTCTAGCGGCACAGATACGCAGTATTTT
clone_size: few; cdr3_length: 18; v_call: TRBV18; d_call: TRBD1; j_call: TRBJ2-3; cdr3_aa: CASSPPKTPGQGTDTQYF; cdr3_nt: TGTGCCAGCTCACCACCAAAAACTCCGGGACAGGGAACAGATACGCAGTATTTT
clone_size: few; cdr3_length: 16; v_call: TRBV5-1; d_call: NA; j_call: TRBJ1-1; cdr3_aa: CASSLRGGDVGTEAFF; cdr3_nt: TGCGCCAGCAGCTTAAGGGGGGGAGATGTAGGCACTGAAGCTTTCTTT
clone_size: few; cdr3_length: 15; v_call: TRBV18; d_call: TRBD1; j_call: TRBJ2-1; cdr3_aa: CASSPGQPPYNEQFF; cdr3_nt: TGTGCCAGCTCACCGGGACAGCCCCCCTACAATGAGCAGTTCTTC
clone_size: many; cdr3_length: 13; v_call: TRBV24-1; d_call: NA; j_call: TRBJ2-1; cdr3_aa: CATSDLLDGEQFF; cdr3_nt: TGTGCCACCAGTGATTTGCTCGACGGGGAGCAGTTCTTC
clone_size: many; cdr3_length: 13; v_call: TRBV12-3/TRBV12-4; d_call: TRBD2; j_call: TRBJ2-1; cdr3_aa: CASGLAGSDEQFF; cdr3_nt: TGTGCCAGCGGCCTAGCGGGTAGCGATGAGCAGTTCTTC
clone_size: NA; cdr3_length: 15; v_call: TRBV2; d_call: TRBD1; j_call: TRBJ1-3; cdr3_aa: CASSEARGQGASIYF; cdr3_nt: TGTGCCAGCAGTGAAGCAAGGGGACAGGGAGCCTCGATATATTTT
clone_size: NA; cdr3_length: 13; v_call: TRBV20-1; d_call: NA; j_call: TRBJ1-4; cdr3_aa: CSAKQGVGEKLFF; cdr3_nt: TGCAGTGCTAAACAGGGCGTAGGTGAAAAACTGTTTTTT
clone_size: many; cdr3_length: 16; v_call: TRBV7-2; d_call: NA; j_call: TRBJ2-4; cdr3_aa: CATKPPPGRAKNIQYF; cdr3_nt: TGTGCCACCAAGCCCCCCCCGGGAAGGGCCAAAAACATTCAGTACTTC
clone_size: few; cdr3_length: 13; v_call: TRBV3-1; d_call: TRBD1; j_call: TRBJ1-1; cdr3_aa: CASSKTGESEAFF; cdr3_nt: TGTGCCAGCAGCAAAACAGGGGAATCTGAAGCTTTCTTT
clone_size: NA; cdr3_length: 16; v_call: TRBV6-2/TRBV6-3; d_call: NA; j_call: TRBJ2-1; cdr3_aa: CASSYSHRDGNNEQFF; cdr3_nt: TGTGCCAGCAGTTACTCGCACCGGGACGGCAACAATGAGCAGTTCTTC